A selection of T cell receptor beta chains follows, all from one sample in a study of control samples from healthy donors and cancer patients. Sequencing was performed with immunoSEQ multiplex PCR; in TCRdb, only in-frame clones are kept and a portion is missing. Across about 190,000 clones, the top ten clones capture 2.2% of the sample. What was sequenced was blood. Receptors were obtained from a woman in her twenties or thirties in good health. CDR3s include the opening cysteine and the closing phenylalanine or tryptophan. A D gene is named only where the DNA matches it firmly.

TRBJ1-4 | . | 16 | TRBV18 | CASSRREARSNEKLFF | TGTGCCAGCTCCCGTCGTGAGGCCCGGAGTAATGAAAAACTGTTTTTT
TRBJ1-1 | . | 15 | TRBV6-5 | CASSSRRRLNTEAFF | TGTGCCAGCAGTTCCCGACGGCGCTTGAACACTGAAGCTTTCTTT
TRBJ2-3 | . | 14 | TRBV11-3 | CASSLEGQTDTQYF | TGTGCCAGCAGCTTAGAGGGGCAGACAGATACGCAGTATTTT
TRBJ1-5 | . | 13 | TRBV6-2/TRBV6-3 | CASSYSGAQPQHF | TGTGCCAGCAGTTACTCCGGAGCACAGCCCCAGCATTTT
TRBJ1-2 | . | 12 | TRBV29-1 | CSVETEPNGYTF | TGCAGCGTTGAGACAGAACCCAATGGCTACACCTTC
TRBJ1-5 | . | 15 | TRBV7-8 | CASSLAGTGNQPQHF | TGTGCCAGCAGCTTAGCAGGGACGGGCAATCAGCCCCAGCATTTT
TRBJ2-6 | TRBD1 | 19 | TRBV2 | CASSDLGQAHVSGANVLTF | TGTGCCAGCAGTGATCTGGGACAGGCTCATGTCTCTGGGGCCAACGTCCTGACTTTC
TRBJ1-4 | . | 15 | TRBV6-2/TRBV6-3 | CASSTYSRDGGKLFF | TGTGCCAGCAGTACATACAGTCGGGACGGCGGAAAACTGTTTTTT
TRBJ1-2 | . | 13 | TRBV18 | CASSLDRYYGYTF | TGTGCCAGCTCCCTCGACAGGTACTATGGCTACACCTTC
TRBJ2-7 | . | 16 | TRBV27 | CASSKTSRVSSYEQYF | TGTGCCAGCAGCAAGACCTCCAGGGTGAGCTCCTACGAGCAATACTTC